These 12 T cell receptor beta chains share one sample of origin, sequenced in a study of cytomegalovirus exposure and HLA in healthy donors (dated by TCRdb to about 2017). Libraries came from the immunoSEQ multiplex PCR assay. Not all clones reach the TCRdb copy of this immuneACCESS table, which keeps in-frame sequences only. Checked studies attribute under half of the gap to unresolved V genes and leave the rest unexplained. This sample is represented by fewer than 250,000 clones; about 82% of them were singletons. The ten largest clones add up to more than 1.2% of the sample. Material: PBMCs. Receptors originate from a woman younger than 35 in good health and CMV-seronegative.

This clone was counted a few times. The V and J genes are TRBV5-1 and TRBJ1-6; TRBD1 agrees at 7 bases. V lost 0 bases to trimming and J lost 7 bases; unmatched junction nucleotides: 4. The germline V gene encodes CDR1 SGHRS and CDR2 YFSETQ. The length of the CDR3 is 15 residues. In nucleotides, the CDR3 is TGCGCCAGCAGCTTGGAGGGCAGGGGGAATTCACCCCTCCACTTT. This gives the protein CASSLEGRGNSPLHF.

V is TRBV4-1 and J is TRBJ1-1; maybe TRBD1 (6 bases). CDR1 is MGHRA and CDR2 is YSYEKL in the germline V gene. The CDR3 consists of 14 residues. Trimming cost V 0 bases and J 6 bases, with 11 bases left between them. CDR3 amino acids: CASSQDIGQPEAFF. CDR3 bases: TGCGCCAGCAGCCAAGATATAGGACAGCCTGAAGCTTTCTTT.

This chain links TRBV6-1 with TRBJ1-1; D not resolved. V was clipped by 2 bases and J by 2 bases, with 9 bases between them. The CDR3 extends over 14 amino acids. The germline CDR1 and CDR2 sequences are MNHNS and SASEGT. CDR3 sequence (DNA): TGTGCCAGCAGTGAATCGCAGGTTAACACTGAAGCTTTCTTT. This translates into CASSESQVNTEAFF.

This sequence joins TRBV7-9 and TRBJ2-1; 7 nucleotides match TRBD2. The CDR3 runs 15 residues. Germline assignment: CDR1 SEHNR and CDR2 FQNEAQ (reference sequence). V was pared by 5 bases and J by 5 bases, with 9 bases of the junction left unmatched. The CDR3 bases are TGTGCCAGCAGCCTCCCAGCGGGGACCAACAATGAGCAGTTCTTC. The encoded protein is CASSLPAGTNNEQFF.

V and J are TRBV7-3 and TRBJ2-2; D not resolved. Per the germline V gene, CDR1 is SGHTA and CDR2 is FQGTGA. V gave up 5 bases and J gave up 8 bases, with 12 bases separating them. The CDR3 spans 13 residues. The CDR3 DNA sequence: TGTGCCAGCAGCCCATCCCTAGGAGGGGAGCTGTTTTTT. Translating gives CASSPSLGGELFF. The variable domain in full, with the rest retrieved from reference TRBV7-3 and TRBJ2-2, is GAGVSQTPSNKVTEKGKYVELRCDPISGHTALYWYRQSLGQGPEFLIYFQGTGAADDSGLPNDRFFAVRPEGSVSTLKIQRTERGDSAVYLCASSPSLGGELFFGEGSRLTVL.

This clone has a handful of counts. This rearrangement joins TRBV2 to TRBJ1-1, with D maybe TRBD1 (5 bases). The length of the CDR3 is 11 residues. The germline CDR1 and CDR2 sequences are SNHLY and FYNNEI. Trimming shortened V by 4 bases and J by 10 bases, and 10 bases separated the two germline ends. The CDR3 nucleotides read TGTGCCAGCAGTGGAGACGGGGGAGCTTTCTTT. Protein: CASSGDGGAFF.

This clone was seen a handful of times. V gene TRBV7-9 combines with J gene TRBJ2-5, with 9 bases identical to TRBD1. Germline V gives CDR1 SEHNR, CDR2 FQNEAQ (reference sequence). The ends lost 3 bases at V and 1 base at J; junction bases unmatched: 6. The CDR3 loop spans 16 amino acids. The CDR3 DNA reads as TGTGCCAGCAGCTTTCAGGACAGGGGTTTCCAAGAGACCCAGTACTTC. Translated: CASSFQDRGFQETQYF.

The chain uses TRBV11-2 and TRBJ2-1, with D possibly being TRBD2 (7 bases). The CDR3 sequence is 16 residues long. Per the germline V gene, CDR1 is SGHAT and CDR2 is FQNNGV. Trimming shortened V by 0 bases and J by 7 bases, and 16 bases separated the two germline ends. The chain's CDR3 is CASSLDRGAIMNEQFF. In DNA form, the CDR3 reads TGTGCCAGCAGCTTAGATCGGGGGGCGATTATGAATGAGCAGTTCTTC.

The rearrangement links TRBV5-4 to TRBJ2-3, with D tentatively TRBD1 (6 bases). There are 14 residues in the CDR3. With 2 bases removed from V and 6 bases from J, the gap between germline ends came to 13 bases. Germline CDR1 reads SGHNT; CDR2 reads YYREEE (reference sequence). The CDR3 bases are TGTGCCAGCAGCTTTCGGACCCAGGGGGATACGCAGTATTTT. Translation: CASSFRTQGDTQYF.

The chain combines TRBV7-2 with TRBJ2-4, with 8 bases fitting TRBD2. The CDR3 loop spans 17 amino acids. Looked up from germline, CDR1 is SGHTA and CDR2 is FQGNSA. V was pared by 2 bases and J by 0 bases, with 6 bases of the junction left unmatched. The CDR3, as DNA: TGTGCCAGCAGCTTAACTAGCGGAAACCTAGCCAAAAACATTCAGTACTTC. It is translated as CASSLTSGNLAKNIQYF.

The chain recombines TRBV6-6 with TRBJ2-5; 7 nucleotides match TRBD2. The V and J ends lost 5 bases and 4 bases, in that order; junction bases with no gene match: 10. Germline V gene sequence: CDR1 MNHNY, CDR2 SVGAGI (reference sequence). The length of the CDR3 is 15 residues. The CDR3 sequence: CASSTASGGGETQYF. In DNA form, the CDR3 reads TGTGCCAGCAGTACCGCCTCTGGGGGGGGAGAGACCCAGTACTTC.

The chain links TRBV6-5 to TRBJ1-2; D is ambiguous. CDR3 size: 14 residues. V lost 6 bases and J lost 4, with 15 bases in between. Germline loops: CDR1 MNHEY, CDR2 SVGAGI. The CDR3 nucleotides are TGTGCCAGCAGCCCGGCGGGAGGAAGCTATGGCTACACCTTC. It is translated as CASSPAGGSYGYTF.